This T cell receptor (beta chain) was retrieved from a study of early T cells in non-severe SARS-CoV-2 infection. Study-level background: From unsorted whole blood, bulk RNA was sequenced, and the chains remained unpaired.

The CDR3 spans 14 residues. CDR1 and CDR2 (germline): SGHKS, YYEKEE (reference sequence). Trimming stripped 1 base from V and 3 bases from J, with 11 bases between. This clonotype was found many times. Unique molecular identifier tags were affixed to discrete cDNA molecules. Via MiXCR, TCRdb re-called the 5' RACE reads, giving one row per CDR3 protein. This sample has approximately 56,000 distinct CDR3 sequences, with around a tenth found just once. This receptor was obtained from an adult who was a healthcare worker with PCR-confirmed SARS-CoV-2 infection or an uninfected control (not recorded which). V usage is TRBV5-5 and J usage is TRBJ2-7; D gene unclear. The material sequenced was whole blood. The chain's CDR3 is CASSLLQSLYEQYF. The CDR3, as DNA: TGTGCCAGCAGCTTGCTACAAAGCCTCTACGAGCAGTACTTC.